The present TCR beta chain was sequenced within a study of T cells in tuberculosis. As for the study in general: Within 7 days of starting treatment, or before, PBMC were stored.

The sample holds one count of this clone. Its antigen is currently unknown. Each clinical donor contributed on average about 100,000 T cells from unsorted cryopreserved PBMC. Germline V gene data show CDR1 as SNHLY and CDR2 as FYNNEI. This CDR3 is 14 amino acids long. V was shortened by 4 bases and J by 3 bases, with 13 bases between the two germline ends. General study results and limits: Active tuberculosis cases were adults; controls were adolescents. Smaller alpha distances in active tuberculosis partly reflected shorter CDR3-alpha lengths.

The method was immunoSEQ multiplex PCR; TCRdb's version includes in-frame clones alone and lacks a portion of them. The repertoire holds about 9,200 clones, with approximately 94% as singletons. This chain links TRBV2 with TRBJ2-7; possibly TRBD1 for D (5 bases). The sequence was collected from an adult with tuberculosis. The sample comprised PBMCs. For the CDR3, the DNA is TGTGCCAGCAGTGCCCTTCAAGGGGTCTACGAGCAGTACTTC. This encodes CASSALQGVYEQYF.